The entry that follows covers one TCR beta chain sequence. Its target antigen remains unknown. Per-base qualities were not stored, and no clone one base away is much larger. This entry is derived from a study of OX40 agonist ivuxolimab in advanced cancers. In the study overall: Ivuxolimab was an agonistic, fully human IgG2 monoclonal antibody directed against OX40 (CD134), a costimulatory receptor. Among the roughly 50 dose-escalation patients, some 20 had hepatocellular carcinoma, 15 or so melanoma, 9 renal cell carcinoma and 9 head and neck cancer. Prior anti-PD-1, anti-PD-L1 or anti-CTLA-4 therapy was permitted, and checkpoint inhibitors had been received by about two fifths of dose-escalation patients. The dose-escalation cohort was 80% to 90% male with a mean age of roughly 60 years, ranging from about 23 to 85. Intravenous ivuxolimab was administered to patients every 2 weeks at six dose levels: 0.01, 0.1, 0.3, 1.5, 3 and 10 mg/kg. Peripheral TCRbeta sequencing was intended to test whether TCR sequence diversity was altered and clonal T-cell expansion was caused by ivuxolimab. Three dose-escalation patients achieved partial responses, one with hepatocellular carcinoma and two with cutaneous melanoma. The paper covers the monotherapy dose-escalation part of the phase I ivuxolimab trial, which included N of about 56 patients.

For sequencing of the TCRbeta CDR3 region, genomic DNA was extracted from the sorted cells. The immunoSEQ Assay was used to sequence the TCRbeta CDR3 regions. The table comes from immuneACCESS by way of TCRdb, which keeps in-frame sequences with V and J called. Part of the clones is missing from these tables; in studies checked, under half for an unresolved V gene and the rest for unknown reasons. This sample gives about 62,000 clones in total; roughly 80% of them show up just once. 5.5% of the sample goes to the ten largest clones. On the study overall, not on this receptor specifically: Low levels of normalized T-cell clonal expansion were also seen in some nonresponding patients. Which antigens the clonally expanded peripheral T cells were specific for was not determined. On average, CD8+ T cells showed more expanded clones than CD4+ T cells after ivuxolimab. At doses from 0.1 to 3.0 mg/kg, clonal expansion was seen in both CD4+ and CD8+ blood T cells between baseline and week 6. Partial responders in the 0.1-3.0 mg/kg groups had among the lowest normalized peripheral clonal expansion, especially among CD8+ T cells.

The trial excluded patients who had a history of autoimmune disease or who were on systemic immunosuppression. Peripheral blood for TCR sequencing was collected from all dose cohorts at baseline, on cycle 4 day 1, and on cycle 7 day 1. Samples were obtained from an open-label, multicenter, first-in-human phase I dose-escalation trial of ivuxolimab. Adults with locally advanced or metastatic melanoma, renal cell, hepatocellular, or head and neck squamous cell carcinoma were enrolled in the trial. Before TCR sequencing, CD4+ T cells and CD8+ T cells were sorted from peripheral blood as separate populations. CDR1 and CDR2 were assigned from the germline V gene (reference sequence) as MNHEY and SMNVEV. The CDR3 runs 13 residues from the cysteine to the phenylalanine. Kept here is only the CDR3 DNA, which spans 39 bases and is read in frame from base 1. Germline trimming: 3 bases from V, 5 bases from J; junction bases outside gene matches: 3.

The chain couples TRBV27 to TRBJ2-7, with 8 central nucleotides matching TRBD1. This TCR was sampled from an adult with an advanced solid tumor such as melanoma, head and neck, liver or kidney cancer. Sequencing used CD4+ or CD8+ T cells sorted from blood, obtained in a trial of the OX40 agonist ivuxolimab. At the DNA level, the sequence is TGTGCCAGCAGTTTTCGACAGGGGAACGAGCAGTACTTC. It encodes CASSFRQGNEQYF.